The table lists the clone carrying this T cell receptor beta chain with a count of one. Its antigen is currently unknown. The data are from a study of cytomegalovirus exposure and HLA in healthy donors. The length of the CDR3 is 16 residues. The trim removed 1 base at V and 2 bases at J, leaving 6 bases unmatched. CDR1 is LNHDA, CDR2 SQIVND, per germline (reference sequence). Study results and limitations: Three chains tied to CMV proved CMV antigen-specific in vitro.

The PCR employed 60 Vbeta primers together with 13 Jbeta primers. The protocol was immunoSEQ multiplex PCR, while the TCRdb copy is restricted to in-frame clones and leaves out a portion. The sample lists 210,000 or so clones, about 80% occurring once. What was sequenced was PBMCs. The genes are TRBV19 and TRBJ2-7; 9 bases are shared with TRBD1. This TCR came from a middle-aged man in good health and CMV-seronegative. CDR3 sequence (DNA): TGTGCCAGTAGTATAGCAAGGACAGGGGCGACCTACGAGCAGTACTTC. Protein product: CASSIARTGATYEQYF. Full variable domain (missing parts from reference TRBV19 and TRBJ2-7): DGGITQSPKYLFRKEGQNVTLSCEQNLNHDAMYWYRQDPGQGLRLIYYSQIVNDFQKGDIAEGYSVSREKKESFPLTVTSAQKNPTAFYLCASSIARTGATYEQYFGPGTRLTVT.